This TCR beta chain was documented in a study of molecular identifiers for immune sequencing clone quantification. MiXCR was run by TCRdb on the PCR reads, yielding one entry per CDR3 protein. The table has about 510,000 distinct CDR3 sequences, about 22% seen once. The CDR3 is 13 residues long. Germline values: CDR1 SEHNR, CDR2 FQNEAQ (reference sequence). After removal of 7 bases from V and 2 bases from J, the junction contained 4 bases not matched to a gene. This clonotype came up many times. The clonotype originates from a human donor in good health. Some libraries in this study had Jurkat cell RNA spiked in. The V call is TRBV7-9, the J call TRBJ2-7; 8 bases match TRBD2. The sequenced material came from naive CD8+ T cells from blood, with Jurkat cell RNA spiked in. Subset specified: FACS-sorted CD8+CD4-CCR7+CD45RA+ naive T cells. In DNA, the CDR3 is TGTGCCAGCATCATAGCGGGGACCTACGAGCAGTACTTC. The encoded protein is CASIIAGTYEQYF.